This is a list of T cell receptor beta chains from one sample in a study of blood T cell repertoires in COVID-19. Using immunoSEQ multiplex PCR, the repertoire was profiled, and TCRdb retains in-frame clones only, with some absent. The profile covers about 220,000 clones, with about 80% appearing a single time and around 2% taken by the ten largest. Sequencing used peripheral blood. These TCRs come from a woman aged 55-75 years with acute or convalescent COVID-19. The CDR3 runs from the conserved cysteine through the conserved F or W. The order of the fields is V gene, clone size, J gene, D gene, CDR3 protein, CDR3 DNA. A D gene is named only where the DNA matches it firmly. Not every row has a clone size; where given, it reads once, few, many or a size class.

TRBV28,NA,TRBJ1-6,NA,CASSLGVAANNSPLHF,TGTGCCAGCAGCCTCGGGGTGGCAGCAAATAATTCACCCCTCCACTTT
TRBV3-1/TRBV3-2,NA,TRBJ1-5,NA,CASSHTGGKLDQPQHF,TGTGCCAGCAGCCATACGGGGGGGAAGCTCGATCAGCCCCAGCATTTT
TRBV7-9,NA,TRBJ1-1,NA,CASSRGMRTVNTEAFF,TGTGCCAGCAGCAGGGGAATGAGGACAGTTAACACTGAAGCTTTCTTT
TRBV27,NA,TRBJ1-4,NA,CASRPGLINEKLFF,TGTGCCAGCAGACCCGGACTGATTAATGAAAAACTGTTTTTT
TRBV30,NA,TRBJ2-2,NA,CAWSVAIPGELFF,TGTGCCTGGAGTGTAGCGATCCCCGGGGAGCTGTTTTTT
TRBV29-1,NA,TRBJ1-1,TRBD1,CSVKTGAGTEAFF,TGCAGCGTGAAGACAGGGGCGGGCACTGAAGCTTTCTTT
TRBV13,NA,TRBJ2-3,NA,CASSRRDTDTQYF,TGTGCCAGCAGCAGGCGGGACACAGATACGCAGTATTTT
TRBV6-5,NA,TRBJ2-7,TRBD1,CASSATGGLGYEQYF,TGTGCCAGCAGCGCCACAGGGGGCCTCGGCTACGAGCAGTACTTC
TRBV27,once,TRBJ1-6,TRBD1,CASGLWDSNSPLHF,TGTGCCAGCGGGCTGTGGGACAGCAATTCACCCCTCCACTTT
TRBV30,once,TRBJ2-2,TRBD2,CAWSTSGGSGELFF,TGTGCCTGGAGCACTAGCGGGGGGTCCGGGGAGCTGTTTTTT
TRBV28,NA,TRBJ2-6,NA,CASSSRQVSGANVLTF,TGTGCCAGCAGTTCTCGACAGGTCTCTGGGGCCAACGTCCTGACTTTC
TRBV6-5,NA,TRBJ1-1,NA,CASSYGAGAEAFF,TGTGCCAGCAGTTACGGGGCGGGAGCTGAAGCTTTCTTT
TRBV19,NA,TRBJ1-1,TRBD1,CASSIMPGGHTEAFF,TGTGCCAGTAGTATTATGCCAGGGGGCCACACTGAAGCTTTCTTT
TRBV10-1,NA,TRBJ1-1,TRBD1,CASSNRPGGGDEAFF,TGCGCCAGCAGTAACCGCCCAGGGGGCGGCGATGAAGCTTTCTTT
TRBV2,NA,TRBJ2-5,NA,CASGVGGTAQETQYF,TGTGCCAGCGGGGTTGGGGGGACCGCGCAAGAGACCCAGTACTTC
TRBV7-9,once,TRBJ1-2,NA,CASSFRDMDGYTF,TGTGCCAGCAGCTTCCGGGACATGGATGGCTACACCTTC
TRBV11-2,NA,TRBJ2-5,NA,CASSYQGAETQYF,TGTGCCAGCAGTTACCAGGGTGCAGAGACCCAGTACTTC
TRBV10-3,NA,TRBJ2-1,NA,CAISEAGLAPIGQFF,TGTGCCATCAGTGAGGCGGGCCTAGCCCCGATCGGGCAGTTCTTC
TRBV7-3,NA,TRBJ2-2,NA,CASSQGQSTTGELFF,TGTGCCAGCAGCCAAGGACAGTCAACCACCGGGGAGCTGTTTTTT
TRBV30,NA,TRBJ2-2,TRBD1,CAWSDRAPGELFF,TGTGCCTGGAGCGACAGGGCTCCCGGGGAGCTGTTTTTT
TRBV5-1,NA,TRBJ2-6,NA,CASSLGGTSSGANVLTF,TGCGCCAGCAGCTTGGGTGGGACAAGCTCTGGGGCCAACGTCCTGACTTTC
TRBV6-2/TRBV6-3,NA,TRBJ1-3,TRBD1,CASSQNRGPPGNTIYF,TGTGCCAGCAGTCAAAACAGGGGACCACCTGGAAACACCATATATTTT